This T cell receptor beta chain emerged from a study of technical replicates of blood from a few donors listed by TCRdb under 2017. Trimming takes 1 base off V and 1 base off J; junction bases not matched to a gene: 8. CDR1 SEHNR and CDR2 FQNEAQ were looked up in the germline V gene (reference sequence). Its CDR3 holds 18 amino acids, cysteine through phenylalanine. CDR3 DNA is the only sequence kept; it has 54 bases, read in frame from the first base. With respect to this clone: What antigen it recognizes has not been identified. Base quality data are lacking; no much larger clone is found one base away.

Libraries were built with the immunoSEQ multiplex PCR assay. TCRdb stores this immuneACCESS table with in-frame sequences only. Part of the clones is absent; in the studies checked, under half of the shortfall reflects unresolved V genes, and no reason is known for the rest. A total of more than 75,000 clones appear in this sample, 96% of them only once. About 0.39% of the sample is held by the ten biggest clonotypes. The sequenced sample was T cells isolated from PBMCs. Here the chain combines TRBV7-9 and TRBJ2-3; 10 nucleotides in the junction match TRBD2. The clonotype was recovered from a human donor in good health. Here is the DNA: TGTGCCAGCAGCTTAGGACTAGGAGCGGGAGGGGGCACAGATACGCAGTATTTT. This codes for CASSLGLGAGGGTDTQYF.